Shown below are 17 T cell receptor beta chains from a single sample sequenced in a study of T cells after yellow fever vaccination. TCRdb processed the 5' RACE reads anew with MiXCR; each CDR3 protein has one entry. This table holds 450,000 to 650,000 distinct CDR3 sequences, about 13% found once. The sample consisted of PBMCs, taken on the day of the yellow fever booster vaccination. The receptors stem from a young man who received the YFV17D yellow fever vaccine.

The chain links TRBV10-3 to TRBJ2-7, with a weak D call TRBD2 (6 bases). Germline assignment: CDR1 ENHRY and CDR2 SYGVKD. This CDR3 is built from 16 residues. V was shortened by 3 bases and J by 0 bases, with 15 bases between the two germline ends. In nucleotides, the CDR3 is TGTGCCATCAGTGATAAGGCGGGATTAGTCTCCTACGAGCAGTACTTC. This encodes CAISDKAGLVSYEQYF.

This clonotype was seen more than once but under ten times. The chain is built from TRBV5-4 and TRBJ2-2, with 7 bases that match TRBD2. Germline-derived CDR1 and CDR2 are SGHNT and YYREEE (reference sequence). The CDR3 has 15 amino acids. V trimming: 4 bases; J trimming: 1 base; junction bases outside the gene matches: 4. The CDR3 region is CASSESGKNTGELFF. CDR3 nucleotide sequence: TGTGCCAGCAGCGAGAGCGGGAAGAACACCGGGGAGCTGTTTTTT.

V and J are TRBV12-3 or TRBV12-4 and TRBJ1-1, with a tentative D call TRBD1 (5 bases). The CDR3 sequence is 14 residues long. Trimming removed 7 bases at V and 1 base at J, with 13 bases between. CDR3: CASNPQDANTEAFF. As DNA, the CDR3 is TGTGCCAGCAATCCACAGGATGCGAACACTGAAGCTTTCTTT.

This clonotype has just a few counts. This chain joins TRBV3-1 and TRBJ2-7; D ambiguous. The germline V gene has CDR1 LGHDT and CDR2 YNNKEL (reference sequence). Trimming left V 2 bases short and J 9 bases short, with 14 bases between. This CDR3 is built from 13 residues. This CDR3 reads CASSQSPGLAQYF. The CDR3 DNA sequence: TGTGCCAGCAGCCAATCCCCCGGGCTCGCGCAGTACTTC.

This sequence joins TRBV15 and TRBJ2-7, with a possible D match to TRBD1 (6 bases). The germline V gene has CDR1 LNHNV and CDR2 YYDKDF (reference sequence). The CDR3 sequence is 15 residues long. Trimming left V 1 base short and J 7 bases short, with 17 bases between. The CDR3 protein is CATSRVETGSGEQYF. In DNA, the CDR3 is TGTGCCACCAGCAGAGTAGAGACAGGCAGTGGGGAGCAGTACTTC.

The rearrangement joins TRBV25-1 to TRBJ2-1, with 7 positions matching TRBD2. Germline V CDR1 and CDR2: MGHDK, SYGVNS. The CDR3 covers 15 residues. With 2 bases clipped from V and 8 bases from J, the junction kept 9 bases outside the gene matches. In DNA, the CDR3 is TGTGCCAGCAGTGAAACTCTCTCGGGGGGATATGAGCAGTTCTTC. Its protein is CASSETLSGGYEQFF.

The V gene is TRBV10-3, the J gene TRBJ2-7; 10 bases are a match to TRBD2. Germline CDR1 ENHRY, CDR2 SYGVKD. V shed 8 bases and J 4 bases; nucleotides not matched to a gene: 8. The CDR3 sequence is 14 residues long. The CDR3 is CAIGPAGGPYEQYF. The CDR3 DNA reads TGTGCCATCGGCCCAGCGGGAGGGCCGTACGAGCAGTACTTC.

This clonotype showed up many times. At one of its ends the junction is not consistent with the germline gene, which may arise from a read error. The rearrangement joins TRBV12-3 or TRBV12-4 to TRBJ2-7, with 9 bases fitting TRBD1. CDR3 length: 13 residues. CDR3 DNA: TGCGCCAGCAGTGGGACAGGGAGCTACGAGCAGTACTTC. Its translation: CASSGTGSYEQYF.

This clonotype was detected only a few times. The chain has TRBV6-2 or TRBV6-3 and TRBJ2-1; 12 positions agree with TRBD2. Trimming took 5 bases from V and 14 from J; bases not matched to a gene: 10. CDR1 MNHEY and CDR2 SVGEGT come from the germline V gene. This CDR3 is 14 amino acids long. CDR3 nucleotides: TGTGCCAGCAGTGGCCGTGGACTAGCGGGACTAGAGTTCTTC. Its translation is CASSGRGLAGLEFF.

Ten or more counts support this clonotype. The rearrangement links TRBV5-1 to TRBJ2-7; TRBD1 aligns across 9 bases. The CDR3 is 14 residues long. CDR1 and CDR2 from the germline V gene are SGHRS and YFSETQ. V gave up 3 bases and J gave up 6 bases; unmatched junction bases: 7. The CDR3 bases are TGCGCCAGCAGCTCCGGGACAGGGATCGTCGAGCAGTACTTC. Its protein product is CASSSGTGIVEQYF.

This chain connects TRBV29-1 to TRBJ2-2, with a possible D match to TRBD1 (5 bases). The CDR3 runs 14 residues. The ends were cut back, 4 bases at V and 2 bases at J, with 11 bases in the middle. CDR1 SQVTM and CDR2 ANQGSEA come from the germline V gene. CDR3 sequence reads: CSVGGRGNTGELFF. The CDR3 DNA sequence: TGCAGCGTTGGGGGAAGGGGAAACACCGGGGAGCTGTTTTTT.

V is TRBV7-8 and J is TRBJ2-7; D tentatively fits TRBD1 or TRBD2 (7 bases each). V was pared by 7 bases and J by 2 bases, with 18 bases between. The CDR3 is 15 residues long. In germline, CDR1 is SGHVS, CDR2 FQNEAQ. CDR3 DNA sequence: TGTGCCAGCATCCCTCAAGCAGGGGGGGCCTACGAGCAGTACTTC. It translates to CASIPQAGGAYEQYF.

This clonotype came up many times. The chain employs TRBV5-1 and TRBJ2-6; D gene uncertain. Germline V CDR1 and CDR2: SGHRS, YFSETQ. V was clipped by 0 bases and J by 2 bases, with 9 bases between them. CDR3 length: 16 residues. CDR3 sequence: CASSLDPSAGANVLTF. The CDR3 region has the DNA TGCGCCAGCAGCTTGGATCCCTCTGCTGGGGCCAACGTCCTGACTTTC. Full variable domain (missing parts from reference TRBV5-1 and TRBJ2-6): KAGVTQTPRYLIKTRGQQVTLSCSPISGHRSVSWYQQTPGQGLQFLFEYFSETQRNKGNFPGRFSGRQFSNSRSEMNVSTLELGDSALYLCASSLDPSAGANVLTFGAGSRLTVL.

This clonotype was observed a handful of times. This rearrangement joins TRBV6-1 to TRBJ2-5; 8 positions agree with TRBD2. This CDR3 has 15 amino acids. Unmatched junction bases numbered 6, after V lost 5 bases and J lost 1 base. CDR1 is MNHNS and CDR2 is SASEGT in the germline V gene. In DNA, the CDR3 is TGTGCCAGCAGTACGGTAGCGGGGATCCAAGAGACCCAGTACTTC. This codes for CASSTVAGIQETQYF.

Only a few counts were recorded for this clonotype. This chain links TRBV5-5 with TRBJ2-1, with D possibly being TRBD2 (5 bases). The ends were cut back, 0 bases at V and 7 bases at J, with 11 bases in the middle. The germline gives CDR1 SGHKS, CDR2 YYEKEE (reference sequence). There are 14 residues in the CDR3. The CDR3 region has the DNA TGTGCCAGCAGCTTGGAGGGAGAAAGGAATGAGCAGTTCTTC. Translation: CASSLEGERNEQFF. Combining the CDR3 with reference TRBV5-5 and TRBJ2-1 gives the whole variable domain DAGVTQSPTHLIKTRGQQVTLRCSPISGHKSVSWYQQVLGQGPQFIFQYYEKEERGRGNFPDRFSARQFPNYSSELNVNALLLGDSALYLCASSLEGERNEQFFGPGTRLTVL.

The chain recombines TRBV4-3 with TRBJ2-7, with TRBD1 identical over 9 bases. J was trimmed by 6 bases and V by 5 bases; bases with no gene match: 8. The CDR3 runs to 14 residues. Germline CDR1 is LGHNA and CDR2 is YSLEER. The CDR3 region has the DNA TGCGCCAGCAGCTCCGGGACAGGGAGGTCCGAGCAGTACTTC. Translation gives CASSSGTGRSEQYF.

The rearrangement joins TRBV7-9 to TRBJ2-1, with TRBD2 matching 8 bases. The V gene end was trimmed by 1 base and the J gene end by 9 bases; junction bases not matched to a gene: 5. In germline, CDR1 is SEHNR, CDR2 FQNEAQ (reference sequence). The CDR3 loop spans 14 amino acids. This chain's CDR3 is CASSLGAGGIEQFF. As DNA, the CDR3 is TGTGCCAGCAGCTTAGGTGCGGGAGGCATTGAGCAGTTCTTC.